These T cell receptor beta chains were read from a single sample in a study of blood T cells in healthy people across ages. TCRdb called the 5' RACE reads again in MiXCR, with one record for every CDR3 protein. The table has around 780,000 distinct CDR3 sequences, around three fifths seen once. Sequenced input: blood. These receptors all come from a man aged 40-49 years in good health. Both conserved end residues are trimmed from each CDR3. The size field is filled for only some rows; it gives once, few, many or a size class.

>few|TRBJ2-3|TRBV15
ATSKAGGNTDTQY
>few|TRBJ2-1|TRBV12-3/TRBV12-4
ASSPPGLGRNEQF
>-|TRBJ1-2|TRBV11-3
ASSQRDRGSGYT
>-|TRBJ2-1|TRBV3-1
ASSLWTSRKDNEQF
>-|TRBJ1-2|TRBV6-5
ASSYSISDNYGYT
>-|TRBJ2-2|TRBV14
ASSQTRNTGELF
>-|TRBJ2-3|TRBV6-2/TRBV6-3
ASTIDNTDTQY
>-|-|TRBV9
ASSVVGASYEQY
>-|TRBJ2-5|TRBV12-3/TRBV12-4
ASSSPGTEALAGQY
>few|TRBJ1-2|TRBV29-1
SESPGTNYGYT
>-|TRBJ2-3|TRBV3-1
ASSQVPEGTQY
>-|TRBJ2-7|TRBV6-2/TRBV6-3
ASRLRTYDPYEQY
>-|TRBJ2-7|TRBV9
ASSVLGGQLYEQY
>-|TRBJ2-3|TRBV20-1
SARRGGGSGGARTDTQY
>-|TRBJ2-5|TRBV4-3
ASSQDLAGVVRTQY
>-|TRBJ2-5|TRBV12-3/TRBV12-4
ASSMGTSGHQETQY
>-|TRBJ2-5|TRBV20-1
SARSGVYQETQY
>-|TRBJ2-5|TRBV4-3
ASSRIEQGLRETQY
>-|TRBJ2-3|TRBV20-1
SARDLDAVHTDTQY
>-|TRBJ1-2|TRBV10-3
AISEVQGARGYT
>-|TRBJ1-1|TRBV12-3/TRBV12-4
ASSLALNSVEDTEAF
>-|TRBJ1-1|TRBV15
ATSRDRRTEAF
>-|TRBJ2-3|TRBV7-2
ASSTGMQGADTQY
>-|TRBJ1-2|TRBV5-1
ASSLSESGTGDYGYT
>-|TRBJ2-7|TRBV20-1
SALGQYNEQY
>-|TRBJ2-3|TRBV29-1
SVDVQGVLTDTQY
>-|TRBJ1-4|TRBV27
ASRTNGGRNEKLF
>-|TRBJ2-3|TRBV7-6
ASSFSGLAGGLDTQY
>once|TRBJ1-1|TRBV4-1
ASSPLSLMPTVEAF
>few|TRBJ2-7|TRBV10-3
AIRQPDRGHEQY
>few|TRBJ2-1|TRBV27
ASSLYHPGGPNNEQF
>few|TRBJ2-3|TRBV10-3
AIRGDRESTDTQY
>-|-|TRBV6-2/TRBV6-3
ASSPTVGRGGFNEQY
>-|TRBJ2-1|TRBV5-1
ASRPSGATYNEQF
>-|TRBJ2-3|TRBV4-1
ASSQETSGGRNTQY
>-|TRBJ2-7|TRBV27
ASSPRDLDRGLSYEQY
>-|TRBJ2-3|TRBV7-2
ASSLNGRTDTQY
>few|TRBJ1-1|TRBV5-5
ASSLVPDNTEAF
>-|TRBJ2-3|TRBV27
ASSLGVGGPRPDTQY
>-|TRBJ2-5|TRBV12-5
ASGGGETQY
>-|TRBJ2-3|TRBV11-2
ASSPNPFTDTQY
>-|TRBJ1-2|TRBV6-1
ASSLQEFYGYT
>-|TRBJ1-1|TRBV6-5
ASSEAIRNTEAF
>few|-|TRBV10-3
AISLQGNYNEQY
>many|TRBJ2-5|TRBV7-2
ASSLAGPQETQY
>-|TRBJ2-5|TRBV7-2
ASSLVLGSETQY